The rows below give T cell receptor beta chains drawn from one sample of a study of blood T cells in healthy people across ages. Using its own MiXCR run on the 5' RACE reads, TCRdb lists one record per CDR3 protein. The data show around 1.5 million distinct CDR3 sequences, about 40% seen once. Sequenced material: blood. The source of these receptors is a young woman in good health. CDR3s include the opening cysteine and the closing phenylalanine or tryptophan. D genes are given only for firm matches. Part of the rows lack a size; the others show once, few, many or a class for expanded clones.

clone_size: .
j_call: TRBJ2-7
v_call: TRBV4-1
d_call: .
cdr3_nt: TGCGCCAGCAGCCAAGGGGGGTTCGGCTCCTACGAGCAGTACTTC
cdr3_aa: CASSQGGFGSYEQYF

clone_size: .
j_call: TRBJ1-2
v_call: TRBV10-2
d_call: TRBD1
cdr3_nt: TGCGCCAGCAGTCCCAAGGGACAGCATTATGGCTACACCTTC
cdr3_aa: CASSPKGQHYGYTF

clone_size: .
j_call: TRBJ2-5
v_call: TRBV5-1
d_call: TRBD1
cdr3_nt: TGCGCCAGCAGCGCCGCTACCGGGACAGGGAAAGAGTACTTC
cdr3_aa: CASSAATGTGKEYF

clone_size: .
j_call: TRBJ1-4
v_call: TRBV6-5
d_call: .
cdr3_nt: TGTGCCAGCAGTTACCCAAAGGGGTTAGGGACAACTAATGAAAAACTGTTTTTT
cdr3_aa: CASSYPKGLGTTNEKLFF

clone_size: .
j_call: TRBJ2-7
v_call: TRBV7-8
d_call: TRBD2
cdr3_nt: TGTGCCAGCAGCTTGAAGGCTAGCGGTTTGGTAGCATACAATGAGCAGTACTTC
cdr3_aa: CASSLKASGLVAYNEQYF

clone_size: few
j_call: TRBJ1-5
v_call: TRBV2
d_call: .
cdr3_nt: TGTGCCAGCAGTGTACCGCCTAGCAATCAGCCCCAGCATTTT
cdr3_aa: CASSVPPSNQPQHF

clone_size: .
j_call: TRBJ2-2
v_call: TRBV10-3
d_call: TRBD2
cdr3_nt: TGTGCCATCATCGGGGGGGCCAACACCGGGGAGCTGTTTTTT
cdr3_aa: CAIIGGANTGELFF

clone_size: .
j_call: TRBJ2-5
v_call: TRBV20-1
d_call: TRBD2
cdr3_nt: TGCAGTGCTGAGGGACTAGCGGGGGCTCCTCAAGAGACCCAGTACTTC
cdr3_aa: CSAEGLAGAPQETQYF

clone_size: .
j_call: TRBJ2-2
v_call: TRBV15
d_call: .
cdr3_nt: TGTGCCTCCAGCAGAGATCCCACCGGGGAGCTGTTTTTT
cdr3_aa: CASSRDPTGELFF

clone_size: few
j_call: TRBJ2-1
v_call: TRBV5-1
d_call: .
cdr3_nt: TGCGCCAGCAGGGCCGCAGTCGAGCAGTTCTTC
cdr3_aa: CASRAAVEQFF

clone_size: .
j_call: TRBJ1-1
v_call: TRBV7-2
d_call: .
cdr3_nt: TGTGCCAGCAGCAGTAGCTCGGGGGCTGAAGCTTTCTTT
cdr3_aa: CASSSSSGAEAFF

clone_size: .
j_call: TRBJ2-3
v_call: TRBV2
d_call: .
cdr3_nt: TGTGCCAGCAGTGAAGGCAGGGGCCAAATAGATACGCAGTATTTT
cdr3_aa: CASSEGRGQIDTQYF

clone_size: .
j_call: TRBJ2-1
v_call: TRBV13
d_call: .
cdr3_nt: TGTGCCAGCAGCTTATGTATTTCGACCGTGACCAATGAGCAGTTCTTC
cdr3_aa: CASSLCISTVTNEQFF

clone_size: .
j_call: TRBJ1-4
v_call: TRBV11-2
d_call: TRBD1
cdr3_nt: TGTGCCAGCAGCCCGTGGACAGGGTATGGTGAAAAACTGTTTTTT
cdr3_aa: CASSPWTGYGEKLFF

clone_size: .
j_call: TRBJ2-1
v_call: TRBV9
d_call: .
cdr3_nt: TGTGCCAGCAGCGTAGCCCCTACGCTTCAGGGCAATGAGCAGTTCTTC
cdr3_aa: CASSVAPTLQGNEQFF

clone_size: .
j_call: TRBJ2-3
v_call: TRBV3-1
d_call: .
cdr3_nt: TGTGCCAGCAGCCAAGGGGACACGGGCACAGATACGCAGTATTTT
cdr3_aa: CASSQGDTGTDTQYF

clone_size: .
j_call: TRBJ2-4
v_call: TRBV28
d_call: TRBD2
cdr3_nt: TGTGCCAGCAGCCAGAGCGGGGGGGCAAACATTCAGTACTTC
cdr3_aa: CASSQSGGANIQYF

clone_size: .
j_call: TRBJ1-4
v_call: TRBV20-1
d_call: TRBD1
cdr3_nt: TGCAGTGCGCATCAGGGGGTCGCAACTAATGAAAAACTGTTTTTT
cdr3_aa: CSAHQGVATNEKLFF

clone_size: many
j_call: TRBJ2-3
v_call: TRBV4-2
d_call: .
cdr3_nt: TGTGCCAGCAGCCAAGAGCTCCTCGGCACAGATACGCAGTATTTT
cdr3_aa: CASSQELLGTDTQYF

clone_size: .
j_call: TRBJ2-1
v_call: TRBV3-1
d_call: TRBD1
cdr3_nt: TGTGCCAGCAGCCCACCTACGGGGACAGACAATGAGCAGTTCTTC
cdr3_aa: CASSPPTGTDNEQFF

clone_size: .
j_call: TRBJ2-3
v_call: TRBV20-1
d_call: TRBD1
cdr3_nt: TGCAGTGCTAGAATGCCGGGACAGGGGACAGATACGCAGTATTTT
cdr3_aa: CSARMPGQGTDTQYF

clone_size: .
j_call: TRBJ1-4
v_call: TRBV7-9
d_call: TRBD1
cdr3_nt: TGTGCCAGCAGCTTCGGGACAGGGGTTAATGAAAAACTGTTTTTT
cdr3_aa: CASSFGTGVNEKLFF

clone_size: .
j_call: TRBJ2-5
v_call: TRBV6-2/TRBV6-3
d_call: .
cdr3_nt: TGTGCCAGCAGTAATACAGGGTCCCGTGGAGAGACCCAGTACTTC
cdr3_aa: CASSNTGSRGETQYF

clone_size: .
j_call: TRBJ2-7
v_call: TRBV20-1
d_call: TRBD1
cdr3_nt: TGCAGTGCTAGAGATCCAGACAGGGCCTACGAGCAGTACTTC
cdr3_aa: CSARDPDRAYEQYF

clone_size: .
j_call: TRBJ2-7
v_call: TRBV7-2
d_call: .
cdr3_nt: TGTGCCAGCAGCGAGACTACTCCAAGCTCCTACAATGAGCAGTACTTC
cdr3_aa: CASSETTPSSYNEQYF

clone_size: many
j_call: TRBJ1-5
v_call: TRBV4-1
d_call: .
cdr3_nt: TGCGCCAGCAGCCAAGATCAAGGTAGGAGCAATCAGCCCCAGCATTTT
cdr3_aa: CASSQDQGRSNQPQHF

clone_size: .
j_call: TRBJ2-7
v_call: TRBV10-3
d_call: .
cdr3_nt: TGTGCCACGTCCCTTGGGGGGGCCCACAATGAGCAGTACTTC
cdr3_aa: CATSLGGAHNEQYF

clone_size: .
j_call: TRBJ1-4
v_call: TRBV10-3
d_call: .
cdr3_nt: TGTGCCATCAGTGAGTCGTACGCTGGGGGTGAAAAACTGTTTTTT
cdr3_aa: CAISESYAGGEKLFF

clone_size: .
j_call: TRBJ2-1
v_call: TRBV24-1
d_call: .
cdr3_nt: TGTGCCACCATGGGGGGACCGGGCACAGGCAATGAGCAGTTCTTC
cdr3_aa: CATMGGPGTGNEQFF

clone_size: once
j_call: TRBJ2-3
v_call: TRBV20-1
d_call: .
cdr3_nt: TGCAGTGCTAGAGATCCAGGTGGGCGAGGACCGAGTCCCTTCACAGATACGCAGTATTTT
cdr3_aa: CSARDPGGRGPSPFTDTQYF

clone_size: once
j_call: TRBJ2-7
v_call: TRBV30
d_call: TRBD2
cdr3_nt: TGTGCCTGGAGTGTGGGGACTACACGGAGTCGCGAGCAGTACTTC
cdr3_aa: CAWSVGTTRSREQYF

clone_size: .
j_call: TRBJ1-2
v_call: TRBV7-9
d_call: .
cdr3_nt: TGTGCCAGCAGCTTATCTCCGGGACGGGGCTATGGCTACACCTTC
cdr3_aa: CASSLSPGRGYGYTF